This T cell receptor (beta chain) was recorded in a study of identical twins. Study-level findings and limits: Memory repertoires showed no such pattern, whereas abundant cord blood beta clonotypes carried fewer insertions.

Details on this clonotype: Its antigen is still unknown.

Trimming took off 5 bases at V and 5 bases at J, with 9 bases between the two ends. This CDR3 is built from 12 residues. Germline V CDR1 and CDR2: SEHNR, FQNEAQ (reference sequence). TCRdb called the 5' RACE reads again in MiXCR, with one record for every CDR3 protein. The sample records 500,000 or so distinct CDR3 sequences, about 20% being singletons. These data also formed part of another study, on T cells expressing NK-cell markers. As reported in that work: Researchers got TCR beta repertoires out of sorted CD3+CD56+NKG2C+, CD3+CD56+NKG2C- and CD3+CD56-NKG2C+ T cells.

Sequenced input: CD4+ T cells sorted from blood. The receptor's source is a woman younger than 35 in good health. The chain uses TRBV7-9 and TRBJ1-2; D call uncertain. As DNA, the CDR3 is TGTGCCAGCAGCAGGATCTCATATGGCTACACCTTC. This codes for CASSRISYGYTF.